The 23 T cell receptor beta chains in this list originate from one sample, sequenced in a study of T cell repertoires in cytomegalovirus infection. TCRdb ran MiXCR on the reads and lists one entry per CDR3 protein. The sample holds 55,000 to 85,000 distinct CDR3 sequences; just under 4% are singletons and the top ten take about 22%. Material: PBMCs. These receptors were taken from a human donor in good health (CMV status not recorded). Some clones in this sample may be carry-over from other donors' samples.

This clonotype was observed many times. The V and J genes are TRBV7-9 and TRBJ1-1, with TRBD1 matching 11 bases. Trimming removed 5 bases from V and 6 bases from J; junction bases left unmatched: 11. Germline V lookup: CDR1 SEHNR, CDR2 FQNEAQ (reference sequence). The CDR3 contains 16 residues. The CDR3, as DNA: TGTGCCAGCAGCCAAGGGACAGGGGGTAACGTTCCTGAAGCTTTCTTT. The encoded protein is CASSQGTGGNVPEAFF.

This clonotype ranks as medium-sized (0.01 to 0.1%). This chain uses TRBV20-1 with TRBJ2-5; 9 bases map to TRBD2. Germline V lookup: CDR1 DFQATT, CDR2 SNEGSKA (reference sequence). CDR3 length: 17 residues. J lost 5 bases, V lost 6 bases, and 19 bases had no gene match. The chain's CDR3 is CSAQNPQISGRLETQYF. The DNA for the CDR3 is TGCAGTGCCCAGAACCCTCAGATTAGCGGGAGATTGGAGACCCAGTACTTC.

In the case of this clonotype: One junction end disagrees with the germline gene, perhaps due to a read error. The genes are TRBV7-2 and TRBJ2-2; a possible D gene is TRBD2 (5 bases). This CDR3 comprises 16 residues. Germline V gene sequence: CDR1 SGHTA, CDR2 FQGNSA. In DNA form, the CDR3 reads TGTGCCAGCAGCTTACGTCCGGTTATGAACACCGGGGAGCTGTTCTTT. It is translated as CASSLRPVMNTGELFF.

This clonotype was seen a handful of times. V usage is TRBV5-4 and J usage is TRBJ1-1, with D possibly matching TRBD1 (5 bases). V was trimmed by 10 bases and J by 5 bases, leaving 18 bases between them. CDR3 length: 13 residues. Germline CDR1 SGHNT, CDR2 YYREEE (reference sequence). The CDR3 protein is CASTPGGKTEAFF. The CDR3 DNA sequence: TGTGCCTCCACCCCCGGGGGGAAAACTGAAGCTTTCTTT.

This clonotype was recorded at least ten times. The V call is TRBV7-2, the J call TRBJ2-1, with 11 nucleotides matching TRBD2. Trimming removed 3 bases from V and 6 bases from J; junction bases left unmatched: 1. The germline V gene has CDR1 SGHTA and CDR2 FQGNSA. This CDR3 contains 14 residues. The chain's CDR3 is CASSFGTSGNEQFF. The CDR3, as DNA: TGTGCCAGCAGCTTTGGGACTAGCGGCAATGAGCAGTTCTTC.

There are many counts of this clonotype. V gene TRBV7-8 combines with J gene TRBJ1-5; perhaps TRBD1 as D (5 bases). V dropped 0 bases and J dropped 6 bases, with 18 bases sitting between them. The CDR3 is 17 amino acids. Germline CDR1 and CDR2: SGHVS and FQNEAQ. The CDR3 DNA is TGTGCCAGCAGCTTAGCGGGGCATACAGGTACGTCTCAGCCCCAGCATTTT. It yields the protein CASSLAGHTGTSQPQHF.

Many counts were recorded for this clonotype. The chain couples TRBV6-2 or TRBV6-3 to TRBJ1-2; D ambiguous. Per germline, CDR1 MNHEY and CDR2 SVGEGT. The CDR3 consists of 14 residues. With 2 bases removed from V and 4 bases from J, the gap between germline ends came to 11 bases. In DNA, the CDR3 is TGTGCCAGCAGTTACCCGGCGAGTATCTATGGCTACACCTTC. It specifies CASSYPASIYGYTF.

Many counts were recorded for this clonotype. The rearrangement joins TRBV7-6 to TRBJ1-1, with D hard to call. This CDR3 is built from 16 residues. Germline V gives CDR1 SGHVS, CDR2 FNYEAQ. Trimming removed 1 base at V and 2 bases at J, with 14 bases between. The CDR3 protein is CASSLGAKRHNTEAFF. The CDR3 region has the DNA TGTGCCAGCAGCTTAGGGGCCAAACGTCACAACACTGAAGCTTTCTTT.

In this sample, this clonotype turned up many times. The chain employs TRBV6-5 and TRBJ2-5, with D perhaps assigned TRBD1 or TRBD2 (5 bases each). V lost 8 bases and J lost 5, with 15 bases in between. CDR1 and CDR2 from the germline V gene are MNHEY and SVGAGI. The CDR3 is made up of 13 amino acids. Here the CDR3 DNA reads TGTGCCAGCGGGGAGACTTGGGGGGAGACCCAGTACTTC. Encoded protein: CASGETWGETQYF.

This clonotype was counted many times. The chain employs TRBV7-2 and TRBJ2-3, with D perhaps matching TRBD2 (5 bases). Trimming removed 2 bases at V and 2 bases at J, with 8 bases between. Germline V CDR1 and CDR2: SGHTA, FQGNSA. CDR3 length: 14 amino acids. In DNA form, the CDR3 reads TGTGCCAGCAGCTTAATAGCGATCACAGATACGCAGTATTTT. Translated: CASSLIAITDTQYF.

This clonotype has at least ten counts. The chain is built from TRBV6-6 and TRBJ2-3; D is uncertain. The CDR3 length is 13 residues. The V gene lost 6 bases and the J gene lost 6 bases, with 13 bases spanning the gap. The germline gives CDR1 MNHNY, CDR2 SVGAGI (reference sequence). CDR3 in DNA: TGTGCCAGCAGGACCCCCCTTGGTGATACGCAGTATTTT. The encoded protein is CASRTPLGDTQYF.

This clonotype was picked up many times. The rearrangement joins TRBV28 to TRBJ1-4; D may be TRBD1 (6 bases). Germline values: CDR1 MDHEN, CDR2 SYDVKM. CDR3 length: 14 amino acids. The germline V and J ends were trimmed by 6 bases and 4 bases, with 12 bases remaining between them. CDR3 amino acids: CASSLGGSNEKLFF. Here the CDR3 DNA reads TGTGCCAGCAGCTTAGGGGGTAGTAATGAAAAACTGTTTTTT.

This clonotype was counted at least ten times. The V gene is TRBV28, the J gene TRBJ1-5, with D unclear. Trimming shortened V by 4 bases and J by 5 bases, and 12 bases separated the two germline ends. This CDR3 spans 14 amino acids. In germline, CDR1 is MDHEN, CDR2 SYDVKM. CDR3 nucleotide sequence: TGTGCCAGCAGTTCCTATTCCCCCTATCAGCCCCAGCATTTT. Protein product: CASSSYSPYQPQHF.

This clonotype was counted ten times or more. The chain combines TRBV7-8 with TRBJ1-2; D possibly corresponds to TRBD1 (6 bases). CDR3 length: 11 amino acids. The V gene lost 9 bases and the J gene lost 5 bases, with 10 bases spanning the gap. CDR1 is SGHVS, CDR2 FQNEAQ, per germline. The CDR3 DNA sequence: TGTGCCAGGGGGGCGGATTATGGCTACACCTTC. Protein sequence: CARGADYGYTF.

There are many counts of this clonotype. The genes are TRBV6-6 and TRBJ1-6, with D perhaps matching TRBD1 (5 bases). Germline-derived CDR1 and CDR2 are MNHNY and SVGAGI (reference sequence). The CDR3 covers 14 residues. Trimming removed 6 bases from V and 11 bases from J, with 17 bases in between. CDR3 nucleotides: TGTGCCAGCAGCCCCGGGGGGTTCGCGACACCCCTCCACTTT. It is translated as CASSPGGFATPLHF.

The V gene is TRBV7-6, the J gene TRBJ2-5; 9 bases fit TRBD2. This CDR3 is built from 16 residues. Losses at the gene ends were 5 bases for V and 2 bases for J; bases not matched to a gene: 9. The germline gives CDR1 SGHVS, CDR2 FNYEAQ. CDR3 DNA: TGTGCCAGCAGCATGCCTAGCGGGAATAATCAAGAGACCCAGTACTTC. This codes for CASSMPSGNNQETQYF.

This clonotype was found many times. The chain combines TRBV7-2 with TRBJ2-7; 11 nucleotides match TRBD1. The V gene's germline CDR1 is SGHTA and CDR2 FQGNSA. CDR3 size: 15 residues. The ends lost 4 bases at V and 2 bases at J; junction bases unmatched: 4. Written as DNA, the CDR3 is TGTGCCAGCAGCTCGGACAGGGGGCATACCTACGAGCAGTACTTC. It is translated as CASSSDRGHTYEQYF.

The sample holds many counts of this clonotype. The CDR3 here is CASSQGGTSGDEQFF. In nucleotides, the CDR3 is TGTGCCAGCAGCCAGGGCGGGACGTCGGGAGACGAGCAGTTCTTC. This chain uses TRBV7-3 with TRBJ2-1; D possibly corresponds to TRBD2 (6 bases). The V end lost 5 bases, the J end lost 10 bases, and 21 bases lay between the germline ends. CDR1 is SGHTA, CDR2 FQGTGA, per germline. This CDR3 has 15 residues.

This clonotype was recorded at least ten times. The CDR3, as DNA: TGTGCCAGCAGCTTATGGGGACAGGGGGCTATGAACACTGAAGCTTTCTTT. Amino acid sequence: CASSLWGQGAMNTEAFF. The rearrangement uses TRBV7-2 and TRBJ1-1; 12 nucleotides line up with TRBD1. This CDR3 comprises 17 residues. With V trimmed by 2 bases and J by 0 bases, 4 bases remained unmatched. CDR1 SGHTA and CDR2 FQGNSA come from the germline V gene. Full variable domain (outside the CDR3, taken from reference TRBV7-2 and TRBJ1-1): GAGVSQSPSNKVTEKGKDVELRCDPISGHTALYWYRQSLGQGLEFLIYFQGNSAPDKSGLPSDRFSAERTGGSVSTLTIQRTQQEDSAVYLCASSLWGQGAMNTEAFFGQGTRLTVV.

This clonotype was detected a few times. The gene calls are TRBV11-3 and TRBJ2-3; 11 positions match TRBD2. Germline CDR1 reads SGHNT; CDR2 reads YENEEA. This CDR3 is built from 15 residues. Trimming took 3 bases from V and 4 from J; bases not matched to a gene: 3. The CDR3, as DNA: TGTGCCAGCAGCTTTAGCGGGAGGGTGGCAGATACGCAGTATTTT. It encodes CASSFSGRVADTQYF. Supplemented by reference TRBV11-3 and TRBJ2-3, the full variable domain reads EAGVVQSPRYKIIEKKQPVAFWCNPISGHNTLYWYLQNLGQGPELLIRYENEEAVDDSQLPKDRFSAERLKGVDSTLKIQPAELGDSAVYLCASSFSGRVADTQYFGPGTRLTVL.

This clonotype was seen repeatedly, ten times or more. The chain uses TRBV4-3 and TRBJ1-5; D gene unclear. The germline V and J ends were trimmed by 1 base and 9 bases, with 13 bases remaining between them. Germline V gene sequence: CDR1 LGHNA, CDR2 YSLEER. CDR3 length equals 14 residues. CDR3 in amino acids: CASSQVPSEWPQHF. Here the CDR3 DNA reads TGCGCCAGCAGCCAAGTGCCCTCCGAATGGCCCCAGCATTTT.

At least ten counts were recorded for this clonotype. V gene TRBV7-8 combines with J gene TRBJ1-2; possibly TRBD1 for D (6 bases). Trimming cost V 2 bases and J 5 bases, with 12 bases left between them. Germline values: CDR1 SGHVS, CDR2 FQNEAQ. The CDR3 length is 14 residues. The CDR3 sequence is CASSLSDRRYGYTF. The CDR3 bases are TGTGCCAGCAGCTTAAGCGACAGGAGGTATGGCTACACCTTC. Full variable domain (remainder filled in from reference TRBV7-8 and TRBJ1-2): GAGVSQSPRYKVAKRGQDVALRCDPISGHVSLFWYQQALGQGPEFLTYFQNEAQLDKSGLPSDRFFAERPEGSVSTLKIQRTQQEDSAVYLCASSLSDRRYGYTFGSGTRLTVV.

In this sample, this clonotype turned up many times. The V and J genes are TRBV5-6 and TRBJ2-3; 8 bases line up with TRBD2. The CDR3 totals 15 residues. In germline, CDR1 is SGHDT, CDR2 YYEEEE. Trimming cost V 7 bases and J 1 base; bases outside gene matches: 8. CDR3 nucleotides: TGTGCCAGCGCGAGAGCGGGAGACCGCACAGATACGCAGTATTTT. Residues: CASARAGDRTDTQYF.